This TCR beta chain is from a study of T cells expressing NK-cell markers. Study as a whole: One of eight sequenced donors was HCMV-seronegative; the other seven were seropositive.

TCRdb reanalyzed the 5' RACE reads and collapses them to one entry per CDR3 protein, without DNA. The sample has around 180,000 distinct CDR3 sequences. CDR1 is MNHNS, CDR2 SASEGT, per germline. The CDR3 has 16 residues. A word on this clonotype: Its antigen is not known.

Study-wide results and limits: The CD3+CD56-NKG2C+ fraction of a few donors was likewise dominated by these clonotypes. Dominant NKG2C+ clonotypes made up about 1.0-7.5% of CD8+ T cells in 5 or 6 donors.

The V gene is TRBV6-1, the J gene TRBJ2-3; TCRdb's D call of TRBD2 is untestable without DNA. The clonotype originates from a man between 18 and 69 years old in good health. Sequencing input: blood T cells: a sorted CD56 or NKG2C T cell subset, CD4+ or CD8+ T cells, or bulk PBMC T cells (not recorded which). Here the CDR3 reads CASSETSGGGLDTQYF.